The clone carrying this TCR delta chain was observed a few times. Antigen: not known. Sequences come from RNA converted to cDNA by reverse transcription. Multiplex PCR used pooled V-gene forward primers and a constant-region reverse primer to amplify CDR3s. TCRdb processed the multiplex PCR reads again with the CATT caller. Found here are 70,000 to 90,000 delta-chain clones, around 34% of them singletons; the top ten hold roughly 0.25%. The data are from a study of Vδ1+ human thymocytes. The CDR3 spans 25 residues. Trimming took off 1 base at V and 3 bases at J, with 42 bases between the two ends. CDR1 and CDR2 (germline): TSWWSYY, QGS. Study results and limitations: Thymic TRG and TRD repertoires appeared highly polyclonal, with Gaussian CDR3 length distributions.

This receptor was taken from a boy in the first two years of life who had congenital heart surgery. The chain combines TRDV1 with TRDJ1; D perhaps matches TRDD2 (7 bases). Sequenced material: Vdelta1+ gamma-delta thymocytes from the thymus. The subset: FACS-sorted CD3+ TCRalphabeta- TCRVdelta1+ TCRVdelta2- thymocytes. CDR3: CALGEPIMGVSYILGGDPLADKLIF. The CDR3 coding sequence is TGTGCTCTTGGGGAACCTATCATGGGGGTTTCCTACATATTAGGAGGGGACCCACTTGCCGATAAACTCATCTTT.